This T cell receptor (beta chain) was sequenced during a study of siplizumab effects on memory and regulatory T cells. Study outcomes and limitations: Naive-or-memory phenotypes were unassignable for roughly 75-95% of proliferating CD4+ or CD8+ clones. A minor fraction of alloreactive clones, and no more, mapped to unstimulated subsets.

With respect to this clone: The antigen remains undetermined.

The germline gives CDR1 SEHNR, CDR2 FQNEAQ (reference sequence). CDR3 length equals 15 residues. V trimming: 4 bases; J trimming: 5 bases; junction bases outside the gene matches: 10. Around 9.8 x 10^4 TCR templates were measured in each sample. Repertoires were generated with immunoSEQ multiplex PCR, while TCRdb's copy carries only in-frame clones and drops some. This sample yields some 90,000 clones, of which 85% to 90% are seen a single time; roughly 15% belongs to the top ten. Sequenced: CD4+ T cells sorted from blood. This chain joins TRBV7-9 and TRBJ2-5, with TRBD2 matching over 7 bases. This sequence originates from a human donor in good health. Here the CDR3 DNA reads TGTGCCAGCAGCTCAACGGGCGGGAGAATGGAGACCCAGTACTTC. Amino acids: CASSSTGGRMETQYF. Drawing the rest from reference TRBV7-9 and TRBJ2-5, the complete variable domain is DTGVSQNPRHKITKRGQNVTFRCDPISEHNRLYWYRQTLGQGPEFLTYFQNEAQLEKSRLLSDRFSAERPKGSFSTLEIQRTEQGDSAMYLCASSSTGGRMETQYFGPGTRLLVL.